The T cell receptor beta chain described here comes from a study of blood T cell repertoires in COVID-19. About the study: T cells, B-cell-depleted T cells, or PBMCs supplied cDNA or gDNA.

The germline CDR1 and CDR2 sequences are MNHEY and SVGAGI. The CDR3 has 15 residues. Trimming took 1 base from V and 9 from J; bases not matched to a gene: 8. Original methodology: Reference gene primers were amplified, and this amplification served to estimate nucleated cell counts. Only in-frame clones appear in the TCRdb table, and some are missing; sequencing was by immunoSEQ multiplex PCR. V, J and clone size are taken as reported in that table, and D and trimming were inferred from the DNA itself. The data contain 73,000 or so clones, around 67% of them singletons. The TCR was taken from a man in his 60s with acute or convalescent COVID-19. The sequencing input was peripheral blood. The rearrangement uses TRBV6-5 and TRBJ2-2; 7 bases are a match to TRBD1. The CDR3 protein is CASSYFRQGRRELFF. DNA for the CDR3: TGTGCCAGCAGTTACTTCCGACAGGGTCGTAGGGAGCTGTTTTTT.